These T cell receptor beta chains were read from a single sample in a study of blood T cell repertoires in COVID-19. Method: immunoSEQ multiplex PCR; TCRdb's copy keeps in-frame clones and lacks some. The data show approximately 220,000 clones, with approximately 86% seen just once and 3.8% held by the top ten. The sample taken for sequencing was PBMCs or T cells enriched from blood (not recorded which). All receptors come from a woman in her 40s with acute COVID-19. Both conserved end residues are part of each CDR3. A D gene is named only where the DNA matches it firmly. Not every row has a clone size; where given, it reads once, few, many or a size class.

CDR3 protein: CASSFAEDRGYTF
CDR3 DNA: TGCGCCAGCAGCTTTGCGGAGGACAGAGGCTACACCTTC
D gene: -
V gene: TRBV5-1
J gene: TRBJ1-2
clone size: -

CDR3 protein: CASSLDVRGRADSYNEQFF
CDR3 DNA: TGTGCCAGCAGCTTAGATGTTAGGGGGCGGGCCGACTCCTACAATGAGCAGTTCTTC
D gene: TRBD1
V gene: TRBV11-2
J gene: TRBJ2-1
clone size: -

CDR3 protein: CASSYKRGLAYEQYF
CDR3 DNA: TGTGCCAGCAGTTACAAGAGGGGACTAGCATACGAGCAGTACTTC
D gene: TRBD2
V gene: TRBV6-5
J gene: TRBJ2-7
clone size: once

CDR3 protein: CASSASRDRGEQFF
CDR3 DNA: TGTGCCAGCAGCGCCTCCCGGGACAGAGGTGAGCAGTTCTTC
D gene: TRBD1
V gene: TRBV2
J gene: TRBJ2-1
clone size: -

CDR3 protein: CASSPQVGEEQYF
CDR3 DNA: TGTGCCAGCTCACCACAGGTAGGGGAAGAGCAGTACTTC
D gene: -
V gene: TRBV18
J gene: TRBJ2-7
clone size: -

CDR3 protein: CAWSVGTGGTDTQYF
CDR3 DNA: TGTGCCTGGAGCGTCGGGACAGGGGGAACAGATACGCAGTATTTT
D gene: TRBD1
V gene: TRBV30
J gene: TRBJ2-3
clone size: -

CDR3 protein: CASSPGGTGELFF
CDR3 DNA: TGTGCCAGCAGCCCCGGGGGCACCGGGGAGCTGTTTTTT
D gene: -
V gene: TRBV7-9
J gene: TRBJ2-2
clone size: -

CDR3 protein: CAGGRGRDTEAFF
CDR3 DNA: TGTGCCGGAGGGAGGGGGAGGGACACTGAAGCTTTCTTT
D gene: -
V gene: TRBV6-5
J gene: TRBJ1-1
clone size: -

CDR3 protein: CASSPQGASQPQHF
CDR3 DNA: TGTGCCAGCAGTCCCCAAGGGGCTAGTCAGCCCCAGCATTTT
D gene: -
V gene: TRBV6-2/TRBV6-3
J gene: TRBJ1-5
clone size: -

CDR3 protein: CASSQEAISYNEQFF
CDR3 DNA: TGCGCCAGCAGCCAAGAAGCTATAAGCTACAATGAGCAGTTCTTC
D gene: -
V gene: TRBV4-1
J gene: TRBJ2-1
clone size: -

CDR3 protein: CASSIRTGGLSNQPQHF
CDR3 DNA: TGTGCCAGTAGTATTCGGACAGGGGGTCTGAGCAATCAGCCCCAGCATTTT
D gene: TRBD1
V gene: TRBV19
J gene: TRBJ1-5
clone size: -

CDR3 protein: CASSLVRAGTEAFF
CDR3 DNA: TGTGCCAGCAGCTTAGTCAGGGCGGGAACTGAAGCTTTCTTT
D gene: -
V gene: TRBV7-8
J gene: TRBJ1-1
clone size: -

CDR3 protein: CASSPRADTQYF
CDR3 DNA: TGTGCCAGCAGCCCCAGGGCCGATACGCAGTATTTT
D gene: -
V gene: TRBV7-6
J gene: TRBJ2-3
clone size: -

CDR3 protein: CASSPTTYTIYF
CDR3 DNA: TGTGCCAGCAGCCCCACAACATACACCATATATTTT
D gene: -
V gene: TRBV12-3/TRBV12-4
J gene: TRBJ1-3
clone size: -

CDR3 protein: CASSITGTRVDNEQFF
CDR3 DNA: TGTGCCAGCAGTATTACCGGGACTAGGGTTGACAATGAGCAGTTCTTC
D gene: TRBD2
V gene: TRBV28
J gene: TRBJ2-1
clone size: -

CDR3 protein: CASSYGRAPEAFF
CDR3 DNA: TGTGCCAGCAGTTACGGCAGGGCCCCTGAAGCTTTCTTT
D gene: -
V gene: TRBV6-5
J gene: TRBJ1-1
clone size: -